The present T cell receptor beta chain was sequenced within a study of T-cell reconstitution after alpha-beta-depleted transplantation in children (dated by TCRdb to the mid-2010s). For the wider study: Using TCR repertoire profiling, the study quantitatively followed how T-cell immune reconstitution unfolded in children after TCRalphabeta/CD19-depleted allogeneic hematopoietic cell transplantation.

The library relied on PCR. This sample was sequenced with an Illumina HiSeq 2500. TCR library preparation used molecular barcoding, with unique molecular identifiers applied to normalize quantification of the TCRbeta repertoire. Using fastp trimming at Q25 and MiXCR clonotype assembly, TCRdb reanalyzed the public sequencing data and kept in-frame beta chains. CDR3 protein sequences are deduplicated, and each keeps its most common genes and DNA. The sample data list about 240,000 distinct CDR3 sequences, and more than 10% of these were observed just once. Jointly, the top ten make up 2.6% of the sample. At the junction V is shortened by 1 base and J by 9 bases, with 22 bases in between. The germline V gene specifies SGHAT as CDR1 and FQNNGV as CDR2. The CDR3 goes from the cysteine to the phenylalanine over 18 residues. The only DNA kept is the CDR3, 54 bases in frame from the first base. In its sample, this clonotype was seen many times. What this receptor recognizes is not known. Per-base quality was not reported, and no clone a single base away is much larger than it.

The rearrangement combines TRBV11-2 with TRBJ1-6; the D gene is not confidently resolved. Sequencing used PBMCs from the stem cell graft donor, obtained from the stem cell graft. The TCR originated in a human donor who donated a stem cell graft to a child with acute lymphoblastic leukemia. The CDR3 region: CASSLGGLAGGRGSPLHF. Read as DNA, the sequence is TGTGCCAGCAGCTTAGGAGGTTTAGCGGGAGGACGGGGTTCACCCCTCCACTTT. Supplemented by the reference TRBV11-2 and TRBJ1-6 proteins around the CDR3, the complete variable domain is EAGVAQSPRYKIIEKRQSVAFWCNPISGHATLYWYQQILGQGPKLLIQFQNNGVVDDSQLPKDRFSAERLKGVDSTLKIQPAKLEDSAVYLCASSLGGLAGGRGSPLHFGNGTRLTVT.